These 8 T cell receptor beta chains were sequenced from one sample in a study of response to subunit inactivated influenza vaccine. TCRdb recomputed calls from the RT-PCR reads with MiXCR, one row per CDR3 protein. The repertoire includes 630,000 or so distinct CDR3 sequences, around a sixth of them detected once, and under 14% sits in the top ten. The sequencing used PBMCs from blood, collected about 11 days after vaccination. Source of these receptors: a man aged 50 to 59 who received an inactivated influenza vaccine.

The genes are TRBV7-2 and TRBJ2-2, with D hard to call. Germline CDR1 and CDR2: SGHTA and FQGNSA. Trimming took off 8 bases at V and 0 bases at J, with 10 bases between the two ends. This CDR3 comprises 14 residues. CDR3 protein: CASSQTSNTGELFF. The CDR3 nucleotides are TGTGCCAGCTCTCAGACATCGAACACCGGGGAGCTGTTTTTT.

J is TRBJ1-2 and V is TRBV7-8; TRBD1 might be the D (5 bases). Trimming shortened V by 4 bases and J by 7 bases, and 22 bases separated the two germline ends. CDR3 length: 16 residues. CDR1 is SGHVS, CDR2 FQNEAQ, per germline. The CDR3 coding sequence is TGTGCCAGCAGCTCGGGTGGGGGGGTTGGTATACTTGGCTACACCTTC. Translation gives CASSSGGGVGILGYTF.

V is TRBV18 and J is TRBJ2-5, with D possibly being TRBD1 or TRBD2 (6 bases each). The CDR3 length is 14 residues. V lost 6 bases and J lost 6, with 17 bases in between. Germline lookup yields CDR1 KGHSH and CDR2 LQKENI. As DNA, the CDR3 is TGTGCCAGCTCCGAGTTGGGGGGCGCGAAGACCCAGTACTTC. Translating it yields CASSELGGAKTQYF.

This clonotype has a count of ten or more. This sequence joins TRBV5-1 and TRBJ2-1; D might be TRBD1 (6 bases). The CDR3 length is 15 residues. The V and J ends lost 3 bases and 1 base respectively, with 11 bases between them. The germline CDR1 and CDR2 sequences are SGHRS and YFSETQ. The CDR3 reads CASSSTGPSYNEQFF. CDR3 coding DNA: TGCGCCAGCAGCTCGACAGGACCTTCCTACAATGAGCAGTTCTTC. The complete variable domain, with remaining parts taken from reference TRBV5-1 and TRBJ2-1, reads KAGVTQTPRYLIKTRGQQVTLSCSPISGHRSVSWYQQTPGQGLQFLFEYFSETQRNKGNFPGRFSGRQFSNSRSEMNVSTLELGDSALYLCASSSTGPSYNEQFFGPGTRLTVL.

In its sample, this clonotype was seen a few times. This chain links TRBV7-2 with TRBJ1-5, with TRBD1 as a possible D gene (5 bases). Germline CDR1 is SGHTA and CDR2 is FQGNSA. Trimming removed 6 bases at V and 0 bases at J, with 12 bases between. This CDR3 spans 15 amino acids. This CDR3 reads CASRPRGDSNQPQHF. Here the CDR3 DNA reads TGTGCCAGCAGACCGCGGGGGGATAGCAATCAGCCCCAGCATTTT.

The rearrangement uses TRBV12-3 or TRBV12-4 and TRBJ1-4; possibly TRBD1 for D (6 bases). The CDR3 extends over 13 amino acids. Trimming removed 6 bases from V and 7 bases from J, with 12 bases in between. CDR3: CASRGQSSEKLFF. The DNA for the CDR3 is TGTGCCAGCAGGGGACAATCTAGTGAAAAACTGTTTTTT.

This clonotype was observed a handful of times. J is TRBJ2-5 and V is TRBV2, with 7 nucleotides matching TRBD2. This CDR3 has 14 amino acids. Germline CDR1 SNHLY, CDR2 FYNNEI. Losses at the gene ends were 3 bases for V and 2 bases for J; bases not matched to a gene: 3. The CDR3 DNA reads TGTGCCAGCAGTGATAGGGGACTACAAGAGACCCAGTACTTC. This gives the protein CASSDRGLQETQYF. Complete variable domain (other parts from reference TRBV2 and TRBJ2-5): EPEVTQTPSHQVTQMGQEVILRCVPISNHLYFYWYRQILGQKVEFLVSFYNNEISEKSEIFDDQFSVERPDGSNFTLKIRSTKLEDSAMYFCASSDRGLQETQYFGPGTRLLVL.

Turning to this clonotype: The CDR3 end shows no conserved phenylalanine or tryptophan, and so a read error is likely. V and J are TRBV7-6 and TRBJ2-1; 9 nucleotides align to TRBD2. J was trimmed by 7 bases and V by 2 bases; bases with no gene match: 3. This CDR3 is built from 14 residues. The germline V gene has CDR1 SGHVS and CDR2 FNYEAQ. Here the CDR3 reads CASSLLRGGNEQFL. CDR3 nucleotides: TGTGCCAGCAGCTTATTGCGGGGGGGGAATGAGCAGTTCCTC.